This T cell receptor beta chain originates from a study of beta chain features in type 1 diabetes. Trimming removed 5 bases at V and 4 bases at J, with 21 bases between. This CDR3 is built from 16 residues. Per the germline V gene, CDR1 is SGHNT and CDR2 is YYREEE (reference sequence). Regarding this clone: The antigen is not known.

Blood was drawn once from each donor into heparinised tubes. The draws averaged about 120 mL. cDNA synthesis used the whole RNA isolate, giving expressed TCRB sequences. TCRdb keeps only in-frame clones here, not all; method: immunoSEQ multiplex PCR. The table lists around 200,000 clones, about 13% of them singletons, with about 0.59% in the top ten. Study-wide points: The naive, central memory and Treg TCRB repertoires looked more alike in patients than they did in healthy donors. VDJ junctions from patients with type 1 diabetes contained fewer insertions and more deletions. In all four CD4+ subsets, TCRB CDR3 length was significantly, moderately reduced in type 1 diabetes.

V is TRBV5-4 and J is TRBJ2-5; TRBD1 is a possible D gene (5 bases). The material sequenced was central memory CD4+ T cells from blood. The sequence was obtained from a woman aged 18-30 years in good health. DNA for the CDR3: TGTGCCAGCAGTACCCCAGGGTCCCAAAGGGGAGAGACCCAGTACTTC. It translates to CASSTPGSQRGETQYF.